The 24 T cell receptor beta chains below were found in one sample sequenced in a study of beta chain features in type 1 diabetes. The sequenced template was cDNA made from the entire isolated RNA. Profiled with immunoSEQ multiplex PCR; TCRdb holds only in-frame clones, not every one. The sample includes under 200,000 clones, around 8.5% seen only once; the top ten take 0.55% to 0.75%. What was sequenced was central memory CD4+ T cells from blood. These receptors were collected from a young man in good health.

Ten or more counts support this clone. The germline gene is not matched at one end of the junction; a read error may be the cause. The chain has TRBV7-9 and TRBJ2-1; TRBD2 is a possible D gene (7 bases). The CDR3 has 11 residues. Germline CDR1 and CDR2: SEHNR and FQNEAQ (reference sequence). CDR3 amino acids: CASSLAEGGIF. CDR3 bases: TGTGCCAGCAGCTTAGCGGAGGGGGGGATCTTC.

This clone occurred a few times. The chain is built from TRBV5-1 and TRBJ2-5, with 7 bases that match TRBD1. V dropped 4 bases and J dropped 1; count of bases not matched to a gene: 4. This CDR3 comprises 14 residues. The germline V gene encodes CDR1 SGHRS and CDR2 YFSETQ. The CDR3 DNA reads as TGCGCCAGCAGCAAGGACAGGAGCCAAGAGACCCAGTACTTC. It codes for CASSKDRSQETQYF.

The sample holds a few counts of this clone. The chain joins TRBV7-2 to TRBJ2-7; 10 positions agree with TRBD1. Germline-derived CDR1 and CDR2 are SGHTA and FQGNSA. CDR3 size: 16 residues. V dropped 5 bases and J dropped 5; count of bases not matched to a gene: 12. CDR3 DNA sequence: TGTGCCAGCAGCCGAGCCCGGGACAGGGGTAGGAACGAGCAGTACTTC. This sequence encodes CASSRARDRGRNEQYF.

A few counts support this clone. V gene TRBV5-6 combines with J gene TRBJ1-1; TRBD1 might be the D (5 bases). V dropped 0 bases and J dropped 4 bases, with 10 bases sitting between them. This CDR3 spans 14 amino acids. CDR1 and CDR2 from the germline V gene are SGHDT and YYEEEE. For the CDR3, the DNA is TGTGCCAGCAGCTTGGCCAGGGTCGGCACTGAAGCTTTCTTT. Translating it yields CASSLARVGTEAFF.

A few counts support this clone. The rearrangement links TRBV6-5 to TRBJ2-2, with TRBD1 matching over 10 bases. The CDR3 length is 13 residues. CDR1 and CDR2 from the germline V gene are MNHEY and SVGAGI. V shed 5 bases and J 6 bases; nucleotides not matched to a gene: 0. The CDR3 is CASSGQGAGELFF. CDR3 in DNA: TGTGCCAGCAGTGGACAGGGGGCCGGGGAGCTGTTTTTT.

The chain combines TRBV2 with TRBJ1-5; D not certain. The CDR3 is 10 residues long. Trimming removed 8 bases from V and 11 bases from J, with 10 bases in between. CDR1 and CDR2 (germline): SNHLY, FYNNEI. CDR3: CASRGRTQHF. CDR3 sequence (DNA): TGTGCCAGCCGAGGTAGGACCCAGCATTTT.

This clone has a handful of counts. Sequence at one end of the junction differs from germline and may be a read error. The rearrangement uses TRBV5-4 and TRBJ2-5; no clear D. Per germline, CDR1 SGHNT and CDR2 YYREEE (reference sequence). CDR3 length equals 14 residues. The CDR3 here is CASSQGYTRETQYF. CDR3 bases: TGCGCCAGCAGCCAAGGATACACGAGGGAGACCCAGTACTTC.

The sample holds a few counts of this clone. V gene TRBV6-5 combines with J gene TRBJ2-7; no clear D gene. The CDR3 totals 14 residues. The germline CDR1 and CDR2 sequences are MNHEY and SVGAGI. The V gene lost 0 bases and the J gene lost 1 base, with 7 bases spanning the gap. The CDR3 DNA reads as TGTGCCAGCAGTTACTCTCAAGCTTCCTACGAGCAGTACTTC. Translated, it gives CASSYSQASYEQYF.

Ten or more counts support this clone. The rearrangement joins TRBV18 to TRBJ2-5; the D gene is possibly TRBD1 (5 bases). The germline V gene encodes CDR1 KGHSH and CDR2 LQKENI. The CDR3 spans 14 residues. V dropped 3 bases and J dropped 4 bases, with 12 bases sitting between them. The CDR3 nucleotides read TGTGCCAGCTCACCCGCATCTAGGGGAGAGACCCAGTACTTC. This sequence encodes CASSPASRGETQYF.

The chain couples TRBV11-2 to TRBJ2-1, with 9 bases matching TRBD2. Per the germline V gene, CDR1 is SGHAT and CDR2 is FQNNGV. With V trimmed by 6 bases and J by 4 bases, 10 bases remained unmatched. This CDR3 spans 16 amino acids. The CDR3, as DNA: TGTGCCAGCAGTAGGGCGGGAGGGGTGGCTTACAATGAGCAGTTCTTC. This sequence encodes CASSRAGGVAYNEQFF.

This clone was observed at least ten times. The chain carries TRBV7-2 and TRBJ1-1; D gene ambiguous. This CDR3 is 12 amino acids long. V was trimmed by 3 bases and J by 8 bases, leaving 10 bases between them. The germline V gene has CDR1 SGHTA and CDR2 FQGNSA. The CDR3 reads CASSFPGREAFF. CDR3 DNA sequence: TGTGCCAGCAGCTTTCCGGGAAGGGAAGCTTTCTTT.

This clone was detected only a few times. The CDR3 sequence is CASSLGLAGRNEQFF. CDR3 coding DNA: TGTGCCAGCAGCTTAGGACTAGCGGGACGAAATGAGCAGTTCTTC. V is TRBV7-3 and J is TRBJ2-1, with 12 positions matching TRBD2. In germline, CDR1 is SGHTA, CDR2 FQGTGA. The ends lost 2 bases at V and 7 bases at J; junction bases unmatched: 3. This CDR3 has 15 residues.

The sample holds many counts of this clone. V usage is TRBV5-4 and J usage is TRBJ2-6, with 7 bases fitting TRBD1. The V gene's germline CDR1 is SGHNT and CDR2 YYREEE (reference sequence). Trimming removed 3 bases from V and 2 bases from J; junction bases left unmatched: 8. This CDR3 is built from 17 residues. CDR3 sequence reads: CASSSGPTGAGANVLTF. The DNA for the CDR3 is TGTGCCAGCAGCTCGGGTCCCACAGGGGCTGGGGCCAACGTCCTGACTTTC. Together with reference TRBV5-4 and TRBJ2-6, the CDR3 gives the full variable domain: ETGVTQSPTHLIKTRGQQVTLRCSSQSGHNTVSWYQQALGQGPQFIFQYYREEENGRGNFPPRFSGLQFPNYSSELNVNALELDDSALYLCASSSGPTGAGANVLTFGAGSRLTVL.

The V and J genes are TRBV28 and TRBJ2-4; possible D gene TRBD2, 5 bases. Trimming removed 7 bases from V and 1 base from J, with 17 bases in between. Germline V lookup: CDR1 MDHEN, CDR2 SYDVKM. The CDR3 extends over 16 amino acids. The CDR3 loop reads CASTNGSWPAKNIQYF. The DNA of the CDR3 is TGTGCCAGCACAAATGGGAGCTGGCCGGCCAAAAACATTCAGTACTTC.

This CDR3 is CASSQAAGIQETQYF. In DNA form, the CDR3 reads TGTGCCAGCAGCCAAGCGGCGGGGATCCAAGAGACCCAGTACTTC. V is TRBV4-2 and J is TRBJ2-5; TRBD2 might be the D (6 bases). V lost 1 base, J lost 1 base, and 10 bases lay in between. The CDR3 covers 15 residues. Germline loops: CDR1 LGHNA, CDR2 YNFKEQ.

The rearrangement links TRBV7-8 to TRBJ1-1; perhaps TRBD1 as D (5 bases). Germline assignment: CDR1 SGHVS and CDR2 FQNEAQ. This CDR3 is 13 amino acids long. Trimming shortened V by 5 bases and J by 5 bases, and 12 bases separated the two germline ends. The DNA for the CDR3 is TGTGCCAGCAGCCCCCAGGGAAAAACTGAAGCTTTCTTT. Encoded protein: CASSPQGKTEAFF.

About this clone itself: At the DNA level, this CDR3 is encoded by other sequences in the same sample as well. This rearrangement joins TRBV6-5 to TRBJ2-1, with D perhaps matching TRBD1 (5 bases). Germline values: CDR1 MNHEY, CDR2 SVGAGI. This CDR3 is built from 16 residues. Trimming pared 0 bases from V and 2 bases from J, leaving 11 bases between. CDR3 sequence: CASSYSSGNTYNEQFF. DNA of the CDR3: TGTGCCAGCAGTTACTCATCAGGGAATACCTACAATGAGCAGTTCTTC.

The CDR3 reads CASVRQGAIEQYF. Written as DNA, the CDR3 is TGTGCCAGCGTTAGACAGGGGGCAATCGAGCAGTACTTC. The chain recombines TRBV27 with TRBJ2-7, with 10 bases lining up with TRBD1. Germline V gene data show CDR1 as MNHEY and CDR2 as SMNVEV (reference sequence). The CDR3 contains 13 residues. V gave up 8 bases and J gave up 6 bases; unmatched junction bases: 7.

This clone was detected only a few times. The chain combines TRBV7-2 with TRBJ2-2; 7 nucleotides agree with TRBD1. This CDR3 is 17 amino acids long. The J segment lost 6 bases and the V segment lost 5 bases, leaving 15 bases of the junction unmatched. Germline values: CDR1 SGHTA, CDR2 FQGNSA. This chain's CDR3 is CASSPMATGINSGELFF. The CDR3 DNA sequence: TGTGCCAGCAGCCCCATGGCGACAGGGATCAATTCCGGGGAGCTGTTTTTT.

This clone appeared a few times. The chain couples TRBV18 to TRBJ1-2, with D perhaps matching TRBD1 (6 bases). The V end was cut by 3 bases, the J end by 2 bases, with 10 bases between. CDR1 and CDR2 from the germline V gene are KGHSH and LQKENI. The CDR3 covers 14 residues. This CDR3 is CASSPDRNNYGYTF. DNA for the CDR3: TGTGCCAGCTCACCGGACAGAAACAACTATGGCTACACCTTC.

The chain carries TRBV7-6 and TRBJ2-7, with 9 bases fitting TRBD1. Germline values: CDR1 SGHVS, CDR2 FNYEAQ. J gave up 4 bases and V 2 bases, and 6 bases lay outside the gene matches. The CDR3 length is 15 residues. The CDR3 loop is CASSLLAQGAYEQYF. DNA for the CDR3: TGTGCCAGCAGCTTATTGGCACAGGGGGCTTACGAGCAGTACTTC.

This clone showed up just a few times. The rearrangement links TRBV7-2 to TRBJ2-2; the D gene is possibly TRBD2 (6 bases). The germline V gene has CDR1 SGHTA and CDR2 FQGNSA. Trimming shortened V by 4 bases and J by 9 bases, and 24 bases separated the two germline ends. This CDR3 contains 17 residues. CDR3 DNA: TGTGCCAGCAGCTCCCCCTGGGGGGATAGCGGCTCGCGGGAGCTGTTTTTT. Amino acid sequence: CASSSPWGDSGSRELFF.

This clone has only a few counts. J is TRBJ2-3 and V is TRBV5-4, with D possibly matching TRBD2 (7 bases). Germline values: CDR1 SGHNT, CDR2 YYREEE (reference sequence). This CDR3 has 15 amino acids. V was pared by 4 bases and J by 5 bases, with 17 bases between. In DNA, the CDR3 is TGTGCCAGCAGCGCTGCGGGGGCCCAAGGAGATACGCAGTATTTT. Its translation: CASSAAGAQGDTQYF.

There are a few counts of this clone. The chain carries TRBV9 and TRBJ1-3, with a weak D call TRBD1 (5 bases). Germline values: CDR1 SGDLS, CDR2 YYNGEE. V was trimmed by 4 bases and J by 3 bases, leaving 8 bases between them. The CDR3 covers 13 residues. The CDR3 sequence: CASSRDYGNTIYF. The CDR3 DNA reads as TGTGCCAGCAGCCGGGACTATGGAAACACCATATATTTT.